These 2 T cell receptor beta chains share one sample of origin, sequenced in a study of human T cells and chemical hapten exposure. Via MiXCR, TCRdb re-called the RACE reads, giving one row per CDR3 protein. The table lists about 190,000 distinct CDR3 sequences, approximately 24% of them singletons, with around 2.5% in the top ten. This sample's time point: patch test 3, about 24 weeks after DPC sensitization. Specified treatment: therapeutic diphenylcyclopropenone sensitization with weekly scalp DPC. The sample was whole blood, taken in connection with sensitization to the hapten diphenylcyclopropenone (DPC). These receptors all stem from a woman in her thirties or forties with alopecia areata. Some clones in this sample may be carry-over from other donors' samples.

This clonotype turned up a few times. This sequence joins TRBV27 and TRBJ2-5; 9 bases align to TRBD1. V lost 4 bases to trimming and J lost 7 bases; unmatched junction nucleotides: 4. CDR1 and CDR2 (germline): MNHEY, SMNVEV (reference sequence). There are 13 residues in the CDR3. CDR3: CASSSQGALTQYF. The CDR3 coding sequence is TGTGCCAGCAGTTCACAGGGGGCGTTGACCCAGTACTTC.

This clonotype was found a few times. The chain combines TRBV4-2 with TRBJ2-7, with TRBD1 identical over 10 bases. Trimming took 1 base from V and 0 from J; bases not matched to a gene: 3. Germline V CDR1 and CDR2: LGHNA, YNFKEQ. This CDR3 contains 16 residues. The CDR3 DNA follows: TGTGCCAGCAGCCAAGGACAGGGGGCGCACTCCTACGAGCAGTACTTC. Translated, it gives CASSQGQGAHSYEQYF.